The present T cell receptor (beta chain) was sequenced within a study of cytomegalovirus exposure and HLA in healthy donors. Study in general: An analysis done earlier identified almost 120 million unique TCR beta sequences from approximately 200 million T cells. Broader study findings: 16,951 TCR beta sequences were associated with HLA alleles at 0.05 false discovery rate in a later analysis.

Nominally healthy donors provided the samples, though records likely missed some immune exposures. Both 60 Vbeta primers and 13 Jbeta primers went into the PCR. Measured with immunoSEQ multiplex PCR; TCRdb has only the in-frame clones, and not every one. The profile shows around 100,000 clones, roughly 74% of them singletons. In regard to this clone: No antigen is known for it.

V was clipped by 2 bases and J by 0 bases, with 12 bases between them. The germline V gene encodes CDR1 SGDLS and CDR2 YYNGEE. The CDR3 totals 16 residues. The TCR was taken from a woman in her 40s in good health and CMV-seronegative. Sequencing used PBMCs. The rearrangement uses TRBV9 and TRBJ2-4; weak D call: TRBD2 (5 bases). DNA of the CDR3: TGTGCCAGCAGCGTGTCTCCGCGGGTAGCCAAAAACATTCAGTACTTC. Protein: CASSVSPRVAKNIQYF.